This T cell receptor beta chain was sequenced for a study of T cell responses to AZD1222 COVID-19 vaccine. Profiled with immunoSEQ multiplex PCR; TCRdb holds only in-frame clones, not every one. The sample shows 90,000 to 95,000 clones, roughly nine tenths of them seen only once. This CDR3 has 13 amino acids. Germline CDR1 ENHRY, CDR2 SYGVKD. V lost 9 bases, J lost 2 bases, and 7 bases stayed unmatched. The V gene is TRBV10-3, the J gene TRBJ2-7, with 7 bases identical to TRBD1. Sequenced here: peripheral blood, sampled on day 0 of AZD1222 vaccination. The clonotype comes from an adult in good health. CDR3 amino acids: CAIKQGPTYEQYF. CDR3 bases: TGTGCCATTAAACAGGGGCCCACCTACGAGCAGTACTTC.